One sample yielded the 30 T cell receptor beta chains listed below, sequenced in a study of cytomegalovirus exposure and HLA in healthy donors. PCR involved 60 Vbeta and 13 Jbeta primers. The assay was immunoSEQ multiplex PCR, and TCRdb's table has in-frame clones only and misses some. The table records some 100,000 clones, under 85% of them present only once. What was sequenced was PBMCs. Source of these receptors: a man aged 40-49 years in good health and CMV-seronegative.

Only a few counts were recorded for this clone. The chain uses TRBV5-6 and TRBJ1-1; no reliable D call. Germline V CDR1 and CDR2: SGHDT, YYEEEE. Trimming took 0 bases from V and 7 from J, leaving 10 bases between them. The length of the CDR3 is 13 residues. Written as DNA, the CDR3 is TGTGCCAGCAGCTTGGTCCTTGCGGATGAAGCTTTCTTT. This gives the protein CASSLVLADEAFF.

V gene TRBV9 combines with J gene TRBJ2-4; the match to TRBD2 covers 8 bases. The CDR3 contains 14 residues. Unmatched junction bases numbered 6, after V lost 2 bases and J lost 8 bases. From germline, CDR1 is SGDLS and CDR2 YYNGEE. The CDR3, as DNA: TGTGCCAGCAGCGTCGACGGGGGGGCGTACATTCAGTACTTC. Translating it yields CASSVDGGAYIQYF. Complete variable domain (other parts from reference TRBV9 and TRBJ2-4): DSGVTQTPKHLITATGQRVTLRCSPRSGDLSVYWYQQSLDQGLQFLIQYYNGEERAKGNILERFSAQQFPDLHSELNLSSLELGDSALYFCASSVDGGAYIQYFGAGTRLSVL.

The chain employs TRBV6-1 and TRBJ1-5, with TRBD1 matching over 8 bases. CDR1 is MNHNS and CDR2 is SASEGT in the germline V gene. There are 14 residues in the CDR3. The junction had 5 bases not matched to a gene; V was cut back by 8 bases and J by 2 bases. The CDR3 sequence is CASDSDRGNQPQHF. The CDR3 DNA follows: TGTGCCAGCGATTCGGACAGGGGCAATCAGCCCCAGCATTTT.

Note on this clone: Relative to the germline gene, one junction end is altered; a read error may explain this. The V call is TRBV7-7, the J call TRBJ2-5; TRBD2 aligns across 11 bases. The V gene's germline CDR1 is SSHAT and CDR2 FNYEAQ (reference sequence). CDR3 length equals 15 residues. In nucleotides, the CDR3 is TGTGCTAGCAGCTCTAGCGGGGGGCCCGGGGAGACCCAGTACTTC. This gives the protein CASSSSGGPGETQYF. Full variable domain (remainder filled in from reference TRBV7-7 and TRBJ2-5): GAGVSQSPRYKVTKRGQDVTLRCDPISSHATLYWYQQALGQGPEFLTYFNYEAQPDKSGLPSDRFSAERPEGSISTLTIQRTEQRDSAMYRCASSSSGGPGETQYFGPGTRLLVL.

The chain's CDR3 is CASSQKRINTGELFF. DNA of the CDR3: TGTGCCAGCAGCCAAAAGAGGATAAACACCGGGGAGCTGTTTTTT. V and J are TRBV14 and TRBJ2-2; D not certain. Germline CDR1 reads SGHDN; CDR2 reads FVKESK. The CDR3 spans 15 residues. The V end was cut by 2 bases, the J end by 2 bases, with 9 bases between.

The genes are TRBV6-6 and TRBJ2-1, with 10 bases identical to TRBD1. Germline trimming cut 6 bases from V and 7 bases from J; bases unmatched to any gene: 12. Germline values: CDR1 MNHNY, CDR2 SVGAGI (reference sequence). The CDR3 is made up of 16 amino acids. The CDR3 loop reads CASSLDRGADGNEQFF. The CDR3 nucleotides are TGTGCCAGCAGCCTGGACAGGGGGGCTGATGGAAATGAGCAGTTCTTC.

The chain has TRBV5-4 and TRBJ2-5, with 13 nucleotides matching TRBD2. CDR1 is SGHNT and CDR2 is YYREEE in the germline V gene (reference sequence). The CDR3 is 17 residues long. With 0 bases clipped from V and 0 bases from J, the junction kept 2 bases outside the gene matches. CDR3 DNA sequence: TGTGCCAGCAGCTTGGGGGGACTAGCGGGGTACCAAGAGACCCAGTACTTC. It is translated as CASSLGGLAGYQETQYF.

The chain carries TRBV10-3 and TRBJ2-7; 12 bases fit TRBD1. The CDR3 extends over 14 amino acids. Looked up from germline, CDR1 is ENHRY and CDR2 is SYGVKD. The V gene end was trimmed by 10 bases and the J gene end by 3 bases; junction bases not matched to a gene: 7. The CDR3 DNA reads TGTGCCACCCGGGGACAGGGGGCGGTCTACGAGCAGTACTTC. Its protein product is CATRGQGAVYEQYF.

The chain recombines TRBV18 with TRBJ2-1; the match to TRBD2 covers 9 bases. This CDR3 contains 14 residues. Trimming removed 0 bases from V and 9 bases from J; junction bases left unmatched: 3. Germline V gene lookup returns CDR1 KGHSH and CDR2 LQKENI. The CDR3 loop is CASSPPAGGSEQFF. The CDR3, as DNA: TGTGCCAGCTCACCACCAGCGGGAGGCTCTGAGCAGTTCTTC.

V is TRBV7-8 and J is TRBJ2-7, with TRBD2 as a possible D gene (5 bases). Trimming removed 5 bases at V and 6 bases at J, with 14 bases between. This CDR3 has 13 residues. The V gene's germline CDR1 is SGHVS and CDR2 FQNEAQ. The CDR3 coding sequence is TGTGCCAGCAGCAGCGGTCCCTGGCCCGAGCAGTACGTC. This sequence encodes CASSSGPWPEQYV.

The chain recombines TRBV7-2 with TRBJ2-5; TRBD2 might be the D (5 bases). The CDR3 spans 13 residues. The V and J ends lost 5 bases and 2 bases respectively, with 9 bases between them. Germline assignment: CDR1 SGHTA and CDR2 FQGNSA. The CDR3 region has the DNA TGTGCCAGCAGCCGGACTGCGCAAGAGACCCAGTACTTC. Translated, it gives CASSRTAQETQYF.

The CDR3 DNA reads as TGCGCCAGCAGCCGACAGGACACTGAAGCTTTCTTT. Protein product: CASSRQDTEAFF. V gene TRBV5-1 combines with J gene TRBJ1-1; possible D gene TRBD1, 6 bases. V was clipped by 4 bases and J by 3 bases, with 7 bases between them. CDR1 is SGHRS, CDR2 YFSETQ, per germline. The CDR3 covers 12 residues. The full variable domain, in which reference TRBV5-1 and TRBJ1-1 provide the parts outside the CDR3, is KAGVTQTPRYLIKTRGQQVTLSCSPISGHRSVSWYQQTPGQGLQFLFEYFSETQRNKGNFPGRFSGRQFSNSRSEMNVSTLELGDSALYLCASSRQDTEAFFGQGTRLTVV.

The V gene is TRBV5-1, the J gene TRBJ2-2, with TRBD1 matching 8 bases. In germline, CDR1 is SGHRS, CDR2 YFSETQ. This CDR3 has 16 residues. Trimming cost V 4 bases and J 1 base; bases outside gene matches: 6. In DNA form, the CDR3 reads TGCGCCAGCAGCGCGTCCGGGACAGGGAACACCGGGGAGCTGTTTTTT. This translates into CASSASGTGNTGELFF.

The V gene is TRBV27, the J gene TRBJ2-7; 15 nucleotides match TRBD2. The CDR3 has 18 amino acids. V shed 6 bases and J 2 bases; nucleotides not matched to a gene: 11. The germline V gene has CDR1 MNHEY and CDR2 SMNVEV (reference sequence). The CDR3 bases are TGTGCCAGCAGCCGGACTAGCGGGGGGGCGATGGGGGCCTACGAGCAGTACTTC. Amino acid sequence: CASSRTSGGAMGAYEQYF.

CDR3 residues: CATLAGGHQETQYF. The CDR3 nucleotides read TGTGCCACCCTAGCGGGGGGGCATCAAGAGACCCAGTACTTC. The chain recombines TRBV2 with TRBJ2-5, with 12 bases that match TRBD2. The CDR3 consists of 14 residues. V gave up 10 bases and J gave up 2 bases; unmatched junction bases: 5. CDR1 is SNHLY and CDR2 is FYNNEI in the germline V gene. Supplemented by reference TRBV2 and TRBJ2-5, the full variable domain reads EPEVTQTPSHQVTQMGQEVILRCVPISNHLYFYWYRQILGQKVEFLVSFYNNEISEKSEIFDDQFSVERPDGSNFTLKIRSTKLEDSAMYFCATLAGGHQETQYFGPGTRLLVL.

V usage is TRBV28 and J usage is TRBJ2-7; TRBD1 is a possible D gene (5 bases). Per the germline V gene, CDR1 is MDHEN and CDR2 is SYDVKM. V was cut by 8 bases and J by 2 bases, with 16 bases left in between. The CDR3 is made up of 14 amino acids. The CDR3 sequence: CASVGADRAYEQYV. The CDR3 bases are TGTGCCAGCGTAGGGGCAGACAGAGCCTACGAGCAGTACGTC.

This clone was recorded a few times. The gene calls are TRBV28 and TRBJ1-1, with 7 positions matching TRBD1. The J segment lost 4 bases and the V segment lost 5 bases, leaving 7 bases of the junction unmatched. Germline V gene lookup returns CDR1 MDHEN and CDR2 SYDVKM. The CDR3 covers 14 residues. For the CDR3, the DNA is TGTGCCAGCAGTGGCGGGACAGTGGGCACTGAAGCTTTCTTT. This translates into CASSGGTVGTEAFF.

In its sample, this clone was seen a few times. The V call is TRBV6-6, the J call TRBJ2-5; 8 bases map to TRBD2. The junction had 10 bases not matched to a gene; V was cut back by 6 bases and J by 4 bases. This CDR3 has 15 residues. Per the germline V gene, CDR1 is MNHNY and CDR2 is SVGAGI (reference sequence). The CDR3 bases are TGTGCCAGCAGGCGCTCCGCGGGGGGCCGAGAGACCCAGTACTTC. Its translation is CASRRSAGGRETQYF.

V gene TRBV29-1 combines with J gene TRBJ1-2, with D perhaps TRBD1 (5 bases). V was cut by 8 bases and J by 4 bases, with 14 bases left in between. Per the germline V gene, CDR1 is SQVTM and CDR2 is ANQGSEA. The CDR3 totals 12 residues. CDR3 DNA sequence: TGCAGCTCCCGGGGGGAGGGCTATGGCTACACCTTC. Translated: CSSRGEGYGYTF. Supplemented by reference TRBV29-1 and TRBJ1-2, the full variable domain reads SAVISQKPSRDICQRGTSLTIQCQVDSQVTMMFWYRQQPGQSLTLIATANQGSEATYESGFVIDKFPISRPNLTFSTLTVSNMSPEDSSIYLCSSRGEGYGYTFGSGTRLTVV.

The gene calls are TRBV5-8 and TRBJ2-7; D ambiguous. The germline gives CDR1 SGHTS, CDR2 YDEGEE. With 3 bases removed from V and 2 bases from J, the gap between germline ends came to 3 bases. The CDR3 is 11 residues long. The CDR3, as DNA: TGTGCCAGCAGCTACACCTACGAGCAGTACTTC. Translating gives CASSYTYEQYF.

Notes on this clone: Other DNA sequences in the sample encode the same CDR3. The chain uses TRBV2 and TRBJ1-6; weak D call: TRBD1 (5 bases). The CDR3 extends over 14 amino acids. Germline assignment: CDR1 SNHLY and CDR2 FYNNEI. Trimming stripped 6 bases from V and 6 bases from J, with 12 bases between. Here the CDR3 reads CASSFDSFNSPLHF. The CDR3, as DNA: TGTGCCAGCAGCTTCGACAGCTTTAATTCACCCCTCCACTTT.

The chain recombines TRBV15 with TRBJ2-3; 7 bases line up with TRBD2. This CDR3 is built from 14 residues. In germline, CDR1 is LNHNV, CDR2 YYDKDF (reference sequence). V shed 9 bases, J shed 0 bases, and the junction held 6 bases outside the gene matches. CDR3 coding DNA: TGTGCCACGGGGCGCGGGGGTAGCACAGATACGCAGTATTTT. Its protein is CATGRGGSTDTQYF.

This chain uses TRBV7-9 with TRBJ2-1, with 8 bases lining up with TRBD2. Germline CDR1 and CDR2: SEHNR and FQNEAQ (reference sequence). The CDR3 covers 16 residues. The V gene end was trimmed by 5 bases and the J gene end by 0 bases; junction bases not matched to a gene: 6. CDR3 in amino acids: CASSPPGGSSYNEQFF. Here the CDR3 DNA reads TGTGCCAGCAGCCCCCCGGGAGGGTCCTCCTACAATGAGCAGTTCTTC. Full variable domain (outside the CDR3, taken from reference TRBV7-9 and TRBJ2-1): DTGVSQNPRHKITKRGQNVTFRCDPISEHNRLYWYRQTLGQGPEFLTYFQNEAQLEKSRLLSDRFSAERPKGSFSTLEIQRTEQGDSAMYLCASSPPGGSSYNEQFFGPGTRLTVL.

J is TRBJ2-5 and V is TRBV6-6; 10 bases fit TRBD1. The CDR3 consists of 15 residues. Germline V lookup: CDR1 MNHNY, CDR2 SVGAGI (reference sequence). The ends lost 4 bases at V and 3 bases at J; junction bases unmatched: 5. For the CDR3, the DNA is TGTGCCAGCAGTTTCAGTGGACAGGGGGAAGAGACCCAGTACTTC. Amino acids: CASSFSGQGEETQYF.

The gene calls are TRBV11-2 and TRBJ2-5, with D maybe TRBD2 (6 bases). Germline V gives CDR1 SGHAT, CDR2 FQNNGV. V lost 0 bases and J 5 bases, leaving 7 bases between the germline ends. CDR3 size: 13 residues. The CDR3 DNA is TGTGCCAGCAGCTTAGAACGGGGGGAGACCCAGTACTTC. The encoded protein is CASSLERGETQYF. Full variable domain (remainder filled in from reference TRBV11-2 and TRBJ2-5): EAGVAQSPRYKIIEKRQSVAFWCNPISGHATLYWYQQILGQGPKLLIQFQNNGVVDDSQLPKDRFSAERLKGVDSTLKIQPAKLEDSAVYLCASSLERGETQYFGPGTRLLVL.

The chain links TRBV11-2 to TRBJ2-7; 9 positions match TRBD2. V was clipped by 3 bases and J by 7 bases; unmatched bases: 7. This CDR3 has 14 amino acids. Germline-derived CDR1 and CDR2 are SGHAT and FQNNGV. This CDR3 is CASSLSGGNWEQYV. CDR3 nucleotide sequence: TGTGCCAGCAGCTTGAGCGGGGGGAATTGGGAGCAGTACGTC.

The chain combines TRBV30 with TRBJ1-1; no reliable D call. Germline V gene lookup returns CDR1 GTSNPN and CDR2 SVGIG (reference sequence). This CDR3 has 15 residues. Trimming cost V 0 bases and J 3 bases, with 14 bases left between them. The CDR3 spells CAWSVTARRDTEAFF. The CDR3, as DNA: TGTGCCTGGAGTGTAACGGCCCGGAGGGACACTGAAGCTTTCTTT.

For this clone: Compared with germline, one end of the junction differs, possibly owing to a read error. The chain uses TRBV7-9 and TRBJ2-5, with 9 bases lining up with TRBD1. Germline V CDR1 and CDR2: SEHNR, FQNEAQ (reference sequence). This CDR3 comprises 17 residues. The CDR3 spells CSSSLATGGSASETQYF. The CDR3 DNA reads TGTTCCAGCAGCTTAGCCACAGGGGGCTCTGCTAGCGAGACCCAGTACTTC.

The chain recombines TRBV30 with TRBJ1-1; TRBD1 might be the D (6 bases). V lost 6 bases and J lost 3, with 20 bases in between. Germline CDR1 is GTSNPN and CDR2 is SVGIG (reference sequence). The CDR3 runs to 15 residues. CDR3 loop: CACAPRVGGDTEAFF. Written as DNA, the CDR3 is TGTGCCTGCGCTCCGCGGGTAGGGGGTGACACTGAAGCTTTCTTT.

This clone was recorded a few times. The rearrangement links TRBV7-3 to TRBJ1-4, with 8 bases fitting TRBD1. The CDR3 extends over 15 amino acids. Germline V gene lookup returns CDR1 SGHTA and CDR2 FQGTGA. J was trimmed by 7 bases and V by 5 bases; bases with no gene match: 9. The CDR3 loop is CASSLILRGPEKLFF. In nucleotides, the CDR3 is TGTGCCAGCAGCCTGATACTCAGGGGGCCTGAAAAACTGTTTTTT.